A single sample is the source of the 7 T cell receptor beta chains below, sequenced in a study of blood T cell repertoires in COVID-19. TCRdb's copy holds only in-frame clones and misses some; the assay was immunoSEQ multiplex PCR. The sample carries over 200,000 clones, about 90% recorded once. Source material: peripheral blood. Source of these receptors: a man in his thirties or forties with COVID-19, enrolled during active disease.

The chain links TRBV6-5 to TRBJ2-7; maybe TRBD2 (7 bases). Germline CDR1 and CDR2: MNHEY and SVGAGI. This CDR3 has 15 residues. V lost 5 bases to trimming and J lost 2 bases, with 16 bases between them. The CDR3 here is CASSRGGGYTYEQYF. The CDR3 region has the DNA TGTGCCAGCAGTCGAGGGGGGGGGTATACCTACGAGCAGTACTTC.

The rearrangement uses TRBV5-1 and TRBJ2-5; 9 bases agree with TRBD1. The CDR3 covers 14 residues. The V gene's germline CDR1 is SGHRS and CDR2 YFSETQ. V was pared by 5 bases and J by 2 bases, with 4 bases of the junction left unmatched. CDR3 in amino acids: CASREGQGQETQYF. DNA for the CDR3: TGCGCCAGCAGAGAGGGACAGGGACAAGAGACCCAGTACTTC.

The chain joins TRBV5-1 to TRBJ1-5; D not resolved. In germline, CDR1 is SGHRS, CDR2 YFSETQ. The CDR3 length is 15 residues. The V end was cut by 0 bases, the J end by 3 bases, with 10 bases between. Here the CDR3 reads CASSLVSGANQPQHF. The CDR3 nucleotides read TGCGCCAGCAGCTTGGTTTCGGGTGCCAATCAGCCCCAGCATTTT.

This chain connects TRBV18 to TRBJ1-5; the match to TRBD1 covers 7 bases. Germline V CDR1 and CDR2: KGHSH, LQKENI. V was pared by 3 bases and J by 4 bases, with 9 bases of the junction left unmatched. CDR3 length equals 16 residues. In DNA, the CDR3 is TGTGCCAGCTCACCCCGGGACAGCCGAAGGAATCAGCCCCAGCATTTT. Protein: CASSPRDSRRNQPQHF.

This sequence joins TRBV3-1 (or the pseudogene TRBV3-2) and TRBJ1-6; the D gene is possibly TRBD1 (6 bases). The CDR3 runs to 15 residues. The germline V gene encodes CDR1 LGHDT and CDR2 YNNKEL (reference sequence). Trimming shortened V by 1 base and J by 7 bases, and 11 bases separated the two germline ends. In DNA form, the CDR3 reads TGTGCCAGCAGCCAAGGCGGCAGGGGAAATTCACCCCTCCACTTT. It yields the protein CASSQGGRGNSPLHF.

This clone was counted once. This chain uses TRBV7-2 with TRBJ1-2, with TRBD1 matching 9 bases. After removal of 4 bases from V and 6 bases from J, the junction contained 6 bases not matched to a gene. This CDR3 is 14 amino acids long. CDR1 and CDR2 (germline): SGHTA, FQGNSA. CDR3 nucleotide sequence: TGTGCCAGCAGCTGGTCGGACAGGGGACATGGCTACACCTTC. This gives the protein CASSWSDRGHGYTF. The full variable domain, with the rest looked up from reference TRBV7-2 and TRBJ1-2, is GAGVSQSPSNKVTEKGKDVELRCDPISGHTALYWYRQSLGQGLEFLIYFQGNSAPDKSGLPSDRFSAERTGGSVSTLTIQRTQQEDSAVYLCASSWSDRGHGYTFGSGTRLTVV.

This clone has a single count. V is TRBV27 and J is TRBJ1-1; D is perhaps TRBD1 (5 bases). The germline gives CDR1 MNHEY, CDR2 SMNVEV (reference sequence). The CDR3 runs to 15 residues. V gave up 4 bases and J gave up 4 bases, with 16 bases separating them. The CDR3 nucleotides read TGTGCCAGCAGTTGGGGGGGTCAGGGCGGCACTGAAGCTTTCTTT. This encodes CASSWGGQGGTEAFF.